The 20 T cell receptor beta chains reported below all come from one sample, sequenced in a study of blood T cell repertoires in COVID-19. This table comes from immunoSEQ multiplex PCR, and its TCRdb copy is limited to in-frame clones, with some not included. The table includes approximately 170,000 clones, 70% to 90% detected once. Sequenced: peripheral blood. The source of these receptors is a man aged 25 to 45 with acute or convalescent COVID-19.

This clone was counted between two and nine times. The V and J genes are TRBV30 and TRBJ2-7, with 7 bases identical to TRBD1. Losses at the gene ends were 4 bases for V and 3 bases for J; bases not matched to a gene: 0. CDR1 and CDR2 (germline): GTSNPN, SVGIG (reference sequence). The CDR3 is 11 amino acids. The CDR3 protein is CAWNRGYEQYF. The DNA of the CDR3 is TGTGCCTGGAACAGGGGCTACGAGCAGTACTTC.

DNA for the CDR3: TGTGCCAGCAGCTCTCAGACAGGGATAACGTCACCCCTCCACTTT. As protein: CASSSQTGITSPLHF. The V and J genes are TRBV11-2 and TRBJ1-6, with 7 bases that match TRBD1. Germline V gives CDR1 SGHAT, CDR2 FQNNGV. V trimming: 4 bases; J trimming: 10 bases; junction bases outside the gene matches: 10. CDR3 length: 15 amino acids.

V usage is TRBV6-5 and J usage is TRBJ2-7, with 7 positions matching TRBD1. In germline, CDR1 is MNHEY, CDR2 SVGAGI. This CDR3 region has 12 residues. The junction had 5 bases not matched to a gene; V was cut back by 2 bases and J by 10 bases. CDR3 DNA sequence: TGTGCCAGCAGTTACCGGACAGGAATTCAGTACTTC. Translation: CASSYRTGIQYF.

CDR3 DNA: TGTGCCAGCAGCGTAGATTTGGGGGGGAACACTGAAGCTTTCTTT. Protein product: CASSVDLGGNTEAFF. The chain employs TRBV9 and TRBJ1-1, with D tentatively TRBD1 (5 bases). Germline-derived CDR1 and CDR2 are SGDLS and YYNGEE. The V and J ends lost 0 bases and 1 base respectively, with 10 bases between them. The CDR3 has 15 amino acids.

This CDR3 reads CASSLGPGGYSGANVLTF. CDR3 nucleotides: TGTGCCAGCAGCTTAGGACCAGGGGGTTACTCTGGGGCCAACGTCCTGACTTTC. The chain joins TRBV11-2 to TRBJ2-6; 7 bases map to TRBD1. Trimming at V came to 1 base and at J to 0 bases, leaving 6 bases not matched to a gene. Germline V gene data show CDR1 as SGHAT and CDR2 as FQNNGV. The CDR3 totals 18 residues. The whole variable domain, remainder taken from reference TRBV11-2 and TRBJ2-6, is EAGVAQSPRYKIIEKRQSVAFWCNPISGHATLYWYQQILGQGPKLLIQFQNNGVVDDSQLPKDRFSAERLKGVDSTLKIQPAKLEDSAVYLCASSLGPGGYSGANVLTFGAGSRLTVL.

In this sample, this clone turned up once. The chain employs TRBV18 and TRBJ2-4, with a tentative D call TRBD2 (6 bases). This CDR3 is built from 15 residues. The V end lost 0 bases, the J end lost 13 bases, and 19 bases lay between the germline ends. CDR1 is KGHSH, CDR2 LQKENI, per germline. The CDR3 here is CASSPPGQSGRKQYF. The CDR3 region has the DNA TGTGCCAGCTCACCACCGGGCCAGTCGGGGAGGAAGCAGTACTTC.

The chain employs TRBV7-9 and TRBJ2-1, with 7 nucleotides matching TRBD1. The CDR3 sequence is 15 residues long. Germline V gives CDR1 SEHNR, CDR2 FQNEAQ (reference sequence). V lost 4 bases to trimming and J lost 5 bases; unmatched junction nucleotides: 8. Here the CDR3 DNA reads TGTGCCAGCAGCTCCCCCGGGACAGTTAACAATGAGCAGTTCTTC. Translated: CASSSPGTVNNEQFF.

The chain combines TRBV9 with TRBJ1-3, with 8 bases aligning to TRBD1. V was pared by 3 bases and J by 6 bases, with 8 bases of the junction left unmatched. The CDR3 is made up of 15 amino acids. Germline CDR1 reads SGDLS; CDR2 reads YYNGEE. The CDR3 nucleotides read TGTGCCAGCAGCGCCCGGGACAGGCAATCAAACACCATATATTTT. Its translation is CASSARDRQSNTIYF. The full variable domain, its missing parts supplied by reference TRBV9 and TRBJ1-3, is DSGVTQTPKHLITATGQRVTLRCSPRSGDLSVYWYQQSLDQGLQFLIQYYNGEERAKGNILERFSAQQFPDLHSELNLSSLELGDSALYFCASSARDRQSNTIYFGEGSWLTVV.

The CDR3 DNA reads as TGTGCCAGCAGTGTAAGTGGAGACAGATCGAATTCACCCCTCCACTTT. This translates into CASSVSGDRSNSPLHF. This chain connects TRBV6-4 to TRBJ1-6, with D tentatively TRBD1 (5 bases). The ends were cut back, 4 bases at V and 7 bases at J, with 17 bases in the middle. The germline V gene encodes CDR1 MRHNA and CDR2 SNTAGT. The CDR3 extends over 16 amino acids.

The gene calls are TRBV11-2 and TRBJ1-3; D not certain. V shed 5 bases and J shed 2 bases, with 10 bases lying between them. The CDR3 has 14 residues. Germline CDR1 is SGHAT and CDR2 is FQNNGV. In DNA, the CDR3 is TGTGCCAGCAGCCCGTTCCTAACTGGAAACACCATATATTTT. Translating it yields CASSPFLTGNTIYF.

The CDR3 DNA is TGCAGTGCCACCGGGGTCTATGGCTACACCTTC. Amino acid sequence: CSATGVYGYTF. The V call is TRBV20-1, the J call TRBJ1-2; D is unclear. The CDR3 length is 11 residues. Per the germline V gene, CDR1 is DFQATT and CDR2 is SNEGSKA (reference sequence). V was pared by 6 bases and J by 4 bases, with 9 bases between.

The chain has TRBV5-1 and TRBJ1-1; D ambiguous. V lost 2 bases and J lost 5, with 10 bases in between. Germline values: CDR1 SGHRS, CDR2 YFSETQ. The CDR3 runs 13 residues. The CDR3 DNA reads as TGCGCCAGCAGCTTTGCTAAACTGACTGAAGCTTTCTTT. Amino acids: CASSFAKLTEAFF.

The J gene is TRBJ2-1, the V gene TRBV7-9; 10 bases fit TRBD2. The ends lost 4 bases at V and 6 bases at J; junction bases unmatched: 12. This CDR3 is built from 17 residues. Germline values: CDR1 SEHNR, CDR2 FQNEAQ (reference sequence). This CDR3 reads CASSSVVGTSVSNEQFF. DNA for the CDR3: TGTGCCAGCAGCTCAGTGGTGGGGACTAGCGTTTCCAATGAGCAGTTCTTC.

This clone occurred a few times. This sequence joins TRBV18 and TRBJ1-3, with 8 bases lining up with TRBD1. The CDR3 is made up of 16 amino acids. With 6 bases clipped from V and 4 bases from J, the junction kept 11 bases outside the gene matches. The V gene's germline CDR1 is KGHSH and CDR2 LQKENI. CDR3 DNA: TGTGCCAGCTCTCGCCCGACAGGGGTGGACGGAAACACCATATATTTT. Translation: CASSRPTGVDGNTIYF.

The chain carries TRBV28 and TRBJ1-5; 7 positions match TRBD1. The V segment lost 7 bases and the J segment 1 base; nucleotides outside the gene matches: 16. Germline loops: CDR1 MDHEN, CDR2 SYDVKM. CDR3 length: 18 residues. The chain's CDR3 is CASTPGGGQRPSNQPQHF. The CDR3, as DNA: TGTGCCAGCACCCCCGGAGGGGGACAGCGACCGAGCAATCAGCCCCAGCATTTT.

This chain uses TRBV29-1 with TRBJ1-3; 7 bases map to TRBD1. After removal of 6 bases from V and 0 bases from J, the junction contained 14 bases not matched to a gene. Germline CDR1 and CDR2: SQVTM and ANQGSEA. The CDR3 length is 17 residues. Written as DNA, the CDR3 is TGCAGCGTCGTGACACCCACCGGGACAGCCTCTGGAAACACCATATATTTT. Its translation: CSVVTPTGTASGNTIYF.

This chain links TRBV4-1 with TRBJ1-2, with 8 bases that match TRBD1. Unmatched junction bases numbered 9, after V lost 2 bases and J lost 4 bases. The CDR3 consists of 16 residues. The V gene's germline CDR1 is MGHRA and CDR2 YSYEKL. The CDR3 sequence is CASSQPRTGRTYGYTF. The CDR3 DNA follows: TGCGCCAGCAGCCAACCCAGGACAGGGCGGACCTATGGCTACACCTTC.

The chain couples TRBV11-2 to TRBJ1-2; tentatively, D is TRBD1 (5 bases). Trimming took 1 base from V and 4 from J, leaving 16 bases between them. This CDR3 is 16 amino acids long. Germline V gene data show CDR1 as SGHAT and CDR2 as FQNNGV. The CDR3 here is CASSLVTGAYIYGYTF. CDR3 coding DNA: TGTGCCAGCAGCTTAGTCACAGGCGCCTACATCTATGGCTACACCTTC.

This rearrangement joins TRBV2 to TRBJ1-4, with a tentative D call TRBD1 (5 bases). Germline CDR1 SNHLY, CDR2 FYNNEI. V lost 8 bases and J lost 8, with 9 bases in between. This CDR3 is 11 amino acids long. CDR3 residues: CASGRVEKLFF. The CDR3 bases are TGTGCCAGCGGCAGGGTGGAAAAACTGTTTTTT.

This clone was recorded once. The V and J genes are TRBV11-2 and TRBJ2-2; D gene unclear. The CDR3 covers 14 residues. Between the trimmed V and J ends, which lost 5 bases and 1 base, there was a span of 8 bases. Per germline, CDR1 SGHAT and CDR2 FQNNGV. The CDR3 region is CASSTRQNTGELFF. In nucleotides, the CDR3 is TGTGCCAGCAGCACCCGACAGAACACCGGGGAGCTGTTTTTT.